Shown below are 28 T cell receptor beta chains from a single sample sequenced in a study of T cells in Graves' hyperthyroidism and ophthalmopathy. TCR beta CDR3 regions were amplified from RNA. An initial round of RT-PCR targeting the TCR CDR3 relied on the HTBI primer set. Each CDR3 protein gets one entry after TCRdb re-called the multiplex PCR reads with MiXCR. Among some 380,000 distinct CDR3 sequences listed, about 13% were seen once. The sequenced sample consisted of blood. The receptors shown here come from a man younger than 40 with Graves' hyperthyroidism that later progressed to Graves' ophthalmopathy.

This clonotype came up many times. V gene TRBV7-9 combines with J gene TRBJ2-3, with 7 bases identical to TRBD1. The CDR3 is 16 amino acids. The germline CDR1 and CDR2 sequences are SEHNR and FQNEAQ (reference sequence). Losses at the gene ends were 5 bases for V and 6 bases for J; bases not matched to a gene: 14. The CDR3 loop is CASSPPRRDSFDTQYF. The CDR3, as DNA: TGTGCCAGCAGCCCCCCGCGCCGGGACAGCTTTGATACGCAGTATTTT. Full variable domain (remainder filled in from reference TRBV7-9 and TRBJ2-3): DTGVSQNPRHKITKRGQNVTFRCDPISEHNRLYWYRQTLGQGPEFLTYFQNEAQLEKSRLLSDRFSAERPKGSFSTLEIQRTEQGDSAMYLCASSPPRRDSFDTQYFGPGTRLTVL.

The chain employs TRBV5-1 and TRBJ2-7; D perhaps matches TRBD1 (6 bases). CDR3 length: 14 amino acids. Germline CDR1 reads SGHRS; CDR2 reads YFSETQ. Trimming removed 0 bases at V and 3 bases at J, with 10 bases between. The chain's CDR3 is CASSLDSGDYEQYF. CDR3 nucleotide sequence: TGCGCCAGCAGCTTGGATTCAGGGGACTACGAGCAGTACTTC.

This clonotype has ten or more counts. The rearrangement joins TRBV2 to TRBJ2-4, with 12 nucleotides matching TRBD2. The CDR3 covers 16 residues. Germline CDR1 SNHLY, CDR2 FYNNEI. The junction had 12 bases not matched to a gene; V was cut back by 7 bases and J by 8 bases. In nucleotides, the CDR3 is TGTGCCAGCACTCTCGCTAGCGGGGGGGCTGTGGACATTCAGTACTTC. It codes for CASTLASGGAVDIQYF.

In its sample, this clonotype was seen many times. This chain joins TRBV5-4 and TRBJ1-6, with 8 bases aligning to TRBD1. With V trimmed by 0 bases and J by 9 bases, 2 bases remained unmatched. Germline V gene sequence: CDR1 SGHNT, CDR2 YYREEE (reference sequence). The CDR3 is 14 residues long. CDR3 bases: TGTGCCAGCAGCTTGGCAGGGGGCATTTCACCCCTCCACTTT. Protein sequence: CASSLAGGISPLHF. The complete variable domain, with remaining parts taken from reference TRBV5-4 and TRBJ1-6, reads ETGVTQSPTHLIKTRGQQVTLRCSSQSGHNTVSWYQQALGQGPQFIFQYYREEENGRGNFPPRFSGLQFPNYSSELNVNALELDDSALYLCASSLAGGISPLHFGNGTRLTVT.

DNA of the CDR3: TGTGCCAGCAGCCATCTACGGGGGGGAAATCCAGGCTACGAGCAGTACTTC. As protein: CASSHLRGGNPGYEQYF. The chain links TRBV14 to TRBJ2-7, with 8 bases aligning to TRBD2. V lost 3 bases to trimming and J lost 3 bases; unmatched junction nucleotides: 13. This CDR3 comprises 17 residues. CDR1 is SGHDN and CDR2 is FVKESK in the germline V gene.

This clonotype has ten or more counts. The chain uses TRBV4-2 and TRBJ2-7; TRBD1 matches at 7 bases. J gave up 2 bases and V 3 bases, and 4 bases lay outside the gene matches. This CDR3 spans 14 amino acids. CDR1 and CDR2 (germline): LGHNA, YNFKEQ. CDR3 bases: TGTGCCAGCAGCCAGAGGGACAGAACCTACGAGCAGTACTTC. Its translation is CASSQRDRTYEQYF.

Comment on this clonotype: A much larger clone differs by one base, so this may be a read error. The V gene is TRBV7-8, the J gene TRBJ2-1; no clear D gene. CDR1 and CDR2 (germline): SGHVS, FQNEAQ. The CDR3 is 16 residues long. As DNA, the CDR3 is TGTGCCAGCAGCTTTACTGGCACCAACTCCTACAATGAGCATTTCTTC. This sequence encodes CASSFTGTNSYNEHFF.

This rearrangement joins TRBV4-1 to TRBJ2-4, with a weak D call TRBD2 (5 bases). V dropped 4 bases and J dropped 0 bases, with 16 bases sitting between them. The germline CDR1 and CDR2 sequences are MGHRA and YSYEKL. The CDR3 length is 17 residues. CDR3 region: CASSRDRGNLAKNIQYF. Written as DNA, the CDR3 is TGCGCCAGCAGCCGAGATCGAGGGAACCTAGCCAAAAACATTCAGTACTTC.

The chain is built from TRBV28 and TRBJ2-5; D may match TRBD1 or TRBD2 (5 bases each). V was cut by 7 bases and J by 6 bases, with 21 bases left in between. The CDR3 is 15 residues long. The germline CDR1 and CDR2 sequences are MDHEN and SYDVKM. The CDR3 coding sequence is TGTGCCAGCACCGAGAGGAGAGGGGCTGGGAAGACCCAGTACTTC. Translating it yields CASTERRGAGKTQYF.

This clonotype came up many times. The gene calls are TRBV5-1 and TRBJ1-1; D remains unclear. This CDR3 region has 14 residues. Germline V CDR1 and CDR2: SGHRS, YFSETQ. V lost 0 bases to trimming and J lost 2 bases, with 8 bases between them. The CDR3 loop is CASSLGSSNTEAFF. DNA for the CDR3: TGCGCCAGCAGCTTGGGATCGTCTAACACTGAAGCTTTCTTT.

This clonotype has more than one count but fewer than ten. The chain recombines TRBV20-1 with TRBJ2-1, with a possible D match to TRBD2 (7 bases). CDR3 size: 12 residues. V was cut by 7 bases and J by 8 bases, with 15 bases left in between. CDR1 DFQATT and CDR2 SNEGSKA come from the germline V gene (reference sequence). Here the CDR3 DNA reads TGCAGTGTGGGGGGGGGGCAGGATGAGCAGTTCTTC. It translates to CSVGGGQDEQFF.

Remarks on this clonotype: Germline and junction disagree at one end, which may indicate a read error. This chain links TRBV5-1 with TRBJ2-7; D may be TRBD1 or TRBD2 (5 bases each). This CDR3 is built from 14 residues. Germline CDR1 SGHRS, CDR2 YFSETQ. The DNA of the CDR3 is TGCGCCAACAGCTTGTGGGACCCAGGCTACGAGCAGTACTTC. Translation: CANSLWDPGYEQYF.

The sample holds many counts of this clonotype. This chain joins TRBV27 and TRBJ1-5; D not certain. V lost 4 bases to trimming and J lost 0 bases, with 13 bases between them. CDR3 length equals 16 residues. CDR1 and CDR2 (germline): MNHEY, SMNVEV (reference sequence). CDR3 sequence reads: CASSSGRGNSNQPQHF. The CDR3 DNA reads TGTGCCAGCAGTTCAGGACGGGGAAATAGCAATCAGCCCCAGCATTTT.

This clonotype was detected ten times or more. The chain joins TRBV12-3 or TRBV12-4 to TRBJ2-4; D not certain. The CDR3 has 13 residues. Trimming removed 3 bases at V and 0 bases at J, with 3 bases between. CDR3 region: CASSFLAKNIQYF. CDR3 nucleotides: TGTGCCAGCAGTTTTCTAGCCAAAAACATTCAGTACTTC.

Points on this clonotype: Being one base from a much bigger clone, this may be a read error. The genes are TRBV7-9 and TRBJ1-2; 9 bases line up with TRBD1. Unmatched junction bases numbered 6, after V lost 5 bases and J lost 2 bases. Germline V lookup: CDR1 SEHNR, CDR2 FQNEAQ (reference sequence). The CDR3 is made up of 15 amino acids. CDR3 DNA sequence: TGTGCCAGCAGCGACGCCGGACAGGGGAACTATGGCTACACCTTC. Protein product: CASSDAGQGNYGYTF.

The table lists this clonotype with a few counts. The chain carries TRBV7-6 and TRBJ2-1; D possibly uses TRBD1 or TRBD2 (6 bases each). The germline V and J ends were trimmed by 1 base and 4 bases, with 20 bases remaining between them. Germline values: CDR1 SGHVS, CDR2 FNYEAQ. The CDR3 is made up of 18 amino acids. The CDR3 sequence is CASSLVIKRGARYNEQFF. CDR3 DNA: TGTGCCAGCAGCTTAGTAATCAAGAGGGGGGCCCGGTACAATGAGCAGTTCTTC.

This clonotype occurred many times. This chain uses TRBV11-3 with TRBJ2-1; 9 bases agree with TRBD2. Per the germline V gene, CDR1 is SGHNT and CDR2 is YENEEA. The CDR3 spans 15 residues. J lost 10 bases, V lost 5 bases, and 12 bases had no gene match. The chain's CDR3 is CASSQGRTSVYEQFF. CDR3 nucleotide sequence: TGTGCCAGCAGCCAAGGTAGGACTAGCGTATACGAGCAGTTCTTC.

This clonotype was picked up many times. The J gene is TRBJ2-3, the V gene TRBV12-5; D remains unclear. The CDR3 loop spans 16 amino acids. Deletions cut 0 bases from V and 1 base from J, with 11 bases between. CDR1 is LGHNT and CDR2 is FRNRAP in the germline V gene. In nucleotides, the CDR3 is TGTGCTAGTGGTTTGGTATTAAAGCAGGGCACAGATACGCAGTATTTT. Translated, it gives CASGLVLKQGTDTQYF.

The chain links TRBV15 to TRBJ1-5; 10 positions agree with TRBD1. The CDR3 sequence is 15 residues long. V gave up 5 bases and J gave up 6 bases; unmatched junction bases: 7. Germline loops: CDR1 LNHNV, CDR2 YYDKDF (reference sequence). The CDR3 nucleotides are TGTGCCACCAGCTCCCGGACAGGGGGAGGTCAGCCCCAGCATTTT. It translates to CATSSRTGGGQPQHF.

This chain links TRBV12-3 or TRBV12-4 with TRBJ2-5; D remains ambiguous. Trimming shortened V by 3 bases and J by 1 base, and 12 bases separated the two germline ends. The CDR3 extends over 15 amino acids. Here the CDR3 reads CASSLVQNPQETQYF. Here the CDR3 DNA reads TGTGCCAGCAGTTTGGTTCAGAACCCCCAAGAGACCCAGTACTTC.

The table lists this clonotype with a few counts. The V and J genes are TRBV7-3 and TRBJ2-1; D is perhaps TRBD2 (5 bases). Trimming pared 1 base from V and 5 bases from J, leaving 12 bases between. The CDR3 is 15 amino acids. Germline CDR1 SGHTA, CDR2 FQGTGA. The CDR3: CASSLMSSLNNEQFF. CDR3 sequence (DNA): TGTGCCAGCAGCTTAATGTCTAGCTTAAACAATGAGCAGTTCTTC.

This clonotype appeared a few times. The chain joins TRBV9 to TRBJ2-2, with unresolved D. Germline assignment: CDR1 SGDLS and CDR2 YYNGEE. V shed 0 bases and J shed 5 bases, with 8 bases lying between them. This CDR3 comprises 14 residues. The chain's CDR3 is CASSVVPETGELFF. For the CDR3, the DNA is TGTGCCAGCAGCGTAGTTCCAGAGACCGGGGAGCTGTTTTTT.

The chain uses TRBV7-9 and TRBJ1-2, with TRBD1 identical over 8 bases. The CDR3 totals 16 residues. The germline CDR1 and CDR2 sequences are SEHNR and FQNEAQ (reference sequence). The junction had 9 bases not matched to a gene; V was cut back by 2 bases and J by 4 bases. CDR3 sequence (DNA): TGTGCCAGCAGCTTACCTCCGGGACAGGATACCTATGGCTACACCTTC. Translated, it gives CASSLPPGQDTYGYTF. Based on the CDR3 plus reference TRBV7-9 and TRBJ1-2, the full variable domain is DTGVSQNPRHKITKRGQNVTFRCDPISEHNRLYWYRQTLGQGPEFLTYFQNEAQLEKSRLLSDRFSAERPKGSFSTLEIQRTEQGDSAMYLCASSLPPGQDTYGYTFGSGTRLTVV.

Ten or more counts support this clonotype. The V call is TRBV20-1, the J call TRBJ2-7, with a weak D call TRBD2 (6 bases). Germline V gives CDR1 DFQATT, CDR2 SNEGSKA (reference sequence). V shed 3 bases and J shed 0 bases, with 12 bases lying between them. CDR3 length: 14 residues. As DNA, the CDR3 is TGCAGTGCTAGCCGGGACTCTAGCTCCTACGAGCAGTACTTC. Its protein product is CSASRDSSSYEQYF.

The chain couples TRBV28 to TRBJ2-6; TRBD1 aligns across 10 bases. V shed 4 bases and J 1 base; nucleotides not matched to a gene: 10. Germline V CDR1 and CDR2: MDHEN, SYDVKM. The CDR3 has 19 residues. CDR3 in amino acids: CASSWDRGSRWSGANVLTF. DNA for the CDR3: TGTGCCAGCAGTTGGGACAGGGGAAGTAGATGGTCTGGGGCCAACGTCCTGACTTTC.

The gene calls are TRBV5-6 and TRBJ2-3; no clear D. Per germline, CDR1 SGHDT and CDR2 YYEEEE. The CDR3 is made up of 13 amino acids. V lost 3 bases to trimming and J lost 4 bases, with 9 bases between them. CDR3 sequence: CASSSDIPDTQYF. CDR3 bases: TGTGCCAGCAGCTCGGATATTCCAGATACGCAGTATTTT.

This clonotype showed up many times. This sequence joins TRBV7-2 and TRBJ2-2; possibly TRBD1 for D (6 bases). Between the trimmed V and J ends, which lost 7 bases and 4 bases, there was a span of 16 bases. Germline-derived CDR1 and CDR2 are SGHTA and FQGNSA. The CDR3 length is 15 residues. The CDR3 region is CASTTQQGITGELFF. CDR3 in DNA: TGTGCCAGCACCACCCAGCAGGGGATCACCGGGGAGCTGTTTTTT. Variable domain in full (rest from reference TRBV7-2 and TRBJ2-2): GAGVSQSPSNKVTEKGKDVELRCDPISGHTALYWYRQSLGQGLEFLIYFQGNSAPDKSGLPSDRFSAERTGGSVSTLTIQRTQQEDSAVYLCASTTQQGITGELFFGEGSRLTVL.

Ten or more counts support this clonotype. The rearrangement joins TRBV28 to TRBJ1-6, with 8 bases matching TRBD1. The V gene end was trimmed by 8 bases and the J gene end by 3 bases; junction bases not matched to a gene: 9. The CDR3 loop spans 16 amino acids. Germline values: CDR1 MDHEN, CDR2 SYDVKM. CDR3 protein: CASLWAGGLYNSPLHF. CDR3 nucleotide sequence: TGTGCCAGCCTCTGGGCAGGGGGCCTCTATAATTCACCCCTCCACTTT.